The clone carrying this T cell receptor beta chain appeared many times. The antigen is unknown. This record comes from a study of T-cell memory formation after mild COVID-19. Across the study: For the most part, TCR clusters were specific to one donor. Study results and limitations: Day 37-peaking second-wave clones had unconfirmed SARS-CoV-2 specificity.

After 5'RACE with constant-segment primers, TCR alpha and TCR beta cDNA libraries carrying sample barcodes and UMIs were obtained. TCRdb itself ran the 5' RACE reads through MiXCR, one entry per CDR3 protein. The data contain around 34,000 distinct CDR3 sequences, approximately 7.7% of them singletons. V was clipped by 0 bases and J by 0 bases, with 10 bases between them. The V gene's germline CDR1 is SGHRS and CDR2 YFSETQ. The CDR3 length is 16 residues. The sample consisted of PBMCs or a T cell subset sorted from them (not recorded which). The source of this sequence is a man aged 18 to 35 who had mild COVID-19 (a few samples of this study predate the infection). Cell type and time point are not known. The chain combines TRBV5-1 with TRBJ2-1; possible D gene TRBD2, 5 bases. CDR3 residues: CASSLASSSSYNEQFF. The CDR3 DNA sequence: TGCGCCAGCAGCTTGGCTAGCTCAAGCTCCTACAATGAGCAGTTCTTC.